The source of this T cell receptor (beta chain) is a study of CD8 T cells in Susac syndrome. Negative isolation was applied to CD8+ and CD4+ T cells, and FACS enrichment was applied to TEMRA cells. Random hexamers were used to reverse transcribe about 0.5 to 1 ug of RNA. Amplification of TCR beta CDR3 by immunoSEQ multiplex PCR spanned 54 Vbeta and 13 Jbeta. TCRdb called the immunoSEQ multiplex PCR reads again in MiXCR, with one record for every CDR3 protein. The sample yields tens of thousands of distinct CDR3 sequences, about 93% seen once. This clonotype appeared a single time. This CDR3 region has 14 residues. CDR1 MNHEY and CDR2 SMNVEV come from the germline V gene (reference sequence). J lost 5 bases, V lost 5 bases, and 9 bases had no gene match.

The chain links TRBV27 to TRBJ2-7, with 7 bases matching TRBD2. The sequencing sample was made of CD4+ T cells from PBMCs. The TCR sequence derives from a human donor with Susac syndrome. The CDR3 spells CASSQARGMDEQYF. CDR3 DNA sequence: TGTGCCAGCAGTCAGGCGCGGGGGATGGACGAGCAGTACTTC.